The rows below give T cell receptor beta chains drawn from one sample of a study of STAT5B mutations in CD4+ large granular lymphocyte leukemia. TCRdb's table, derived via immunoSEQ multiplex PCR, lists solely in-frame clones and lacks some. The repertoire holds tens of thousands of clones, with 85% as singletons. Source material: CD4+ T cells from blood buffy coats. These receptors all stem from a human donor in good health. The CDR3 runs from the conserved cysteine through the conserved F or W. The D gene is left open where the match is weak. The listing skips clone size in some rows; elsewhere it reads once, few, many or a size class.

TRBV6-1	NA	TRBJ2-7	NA	TGTGCCAGCAGGGGGGACAACTCCTACGAGCAGTACTTC	CASRGDNSYEQYF
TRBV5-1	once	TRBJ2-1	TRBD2	TGCGCCAGCAGCTACGGCGGGAGGGAAAATGAGCAGTTCTTC	CASSYGGRENEQFF
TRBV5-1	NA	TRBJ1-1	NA	TGCGCCAGCAGCTTGGGTCAGGGAGGGTGGACTGAAGCTTTCTTT	CASSLGQGGWTEAFF
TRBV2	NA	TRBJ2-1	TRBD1	TGTGCCAGCACAGGGGGTGTGGTTTACAATGAGCAGTTCTTC	CASTGGVVYNEQFF
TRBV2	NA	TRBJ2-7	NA	TGTGCCAGCAAAACAGGGTTGATCGGGCAGTACTTC	CASKTGLIGQYF
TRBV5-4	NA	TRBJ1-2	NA	TGTGCCAGCAGCAAAGAGGGCTATGGCTACACCTTC	CASSKEGYGYTF
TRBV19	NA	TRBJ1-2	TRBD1	TGTGCCAGTAGTATCGATGGACAGGGAATCGCATATGGCTACACCTTC	CASSIDGQGIAYGYTF
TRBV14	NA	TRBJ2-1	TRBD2	TGTGCCAGCAGCCTCACTAGCGGGAGGAAAGGTGAGCAGTTCTTC	CASSLTSGRKGEQFF
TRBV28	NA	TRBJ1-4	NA	TGTGCCAGCAGTTTATGGACAGGCTCTAATGAAAAACTGTTTTTT	CASSLWTGSNEKLFF
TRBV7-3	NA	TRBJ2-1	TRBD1	TGTGCCAGCAGCACCGGGACAGATCCTAATGAGCAGTTCTTC	CASSTGTDPNEQFF
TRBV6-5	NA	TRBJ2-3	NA	TGTGCCGCCAGGGGCGCAGATACGCAGTATTTT	CAARGADTQYF
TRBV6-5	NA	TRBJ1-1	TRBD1	TGTGCCAGCAGTTACGGGACAGGGGCGACTGAAGCTTTCTTT	CASSYGTGATEAFF
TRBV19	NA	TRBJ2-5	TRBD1	TGTGCCACCCAGACAGGGCCGGGCGTGGAGACCCAGTACTTC	CATQTGPGVETQYF
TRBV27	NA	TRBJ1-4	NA	TGTGCCAGCAAAGACAGGTCTGCAACTAATGAAAAACTGTTTTTT	CASKDRSATNEKLFF
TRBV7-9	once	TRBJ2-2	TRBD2	TGTGCCAGCATCAGGGGACTAGCGGGAGTCAGCACCGGGGAGCTGTTTTTT	CASIRGLAGVSTGELFF
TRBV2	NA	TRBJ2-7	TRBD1	TGTGCCAGCAGTACCTCCAGGACAGGATACGAGCAGTACTTC	CASSTSRTGYEQYF
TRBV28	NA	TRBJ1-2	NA	TGTGCCAGCAGTGCCACCACCTCTCTGGGAGATGGCTACACCTTC	CASSATTSLGDGYTF
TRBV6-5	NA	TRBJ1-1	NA	TGTGCCAGCAGTTATAGACGAGGGGGCACTGAAGCTTTCTTT	CASSYRRGGTEAFF
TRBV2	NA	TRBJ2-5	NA	TGTGCCAGCAGAGCCGGGGCCGTAGAGACCCAGTACTTC	CASRAGAVETQYF
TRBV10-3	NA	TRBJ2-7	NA	TGTGCCATCAGTGATCTGGGAAGCTCCTACGAGCAGTACTTC	CAISDLGSSYEQYF
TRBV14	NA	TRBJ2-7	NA	TGTGCCAGCAGCCAAGGACCCCGGCGGGAGCAGTACTTC	CASSQGPRREQYF
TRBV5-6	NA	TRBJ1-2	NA	TGTGCCAGCAGCATTAGTTTAGGTGGCTACACCTTC	CASSISLGGYTF